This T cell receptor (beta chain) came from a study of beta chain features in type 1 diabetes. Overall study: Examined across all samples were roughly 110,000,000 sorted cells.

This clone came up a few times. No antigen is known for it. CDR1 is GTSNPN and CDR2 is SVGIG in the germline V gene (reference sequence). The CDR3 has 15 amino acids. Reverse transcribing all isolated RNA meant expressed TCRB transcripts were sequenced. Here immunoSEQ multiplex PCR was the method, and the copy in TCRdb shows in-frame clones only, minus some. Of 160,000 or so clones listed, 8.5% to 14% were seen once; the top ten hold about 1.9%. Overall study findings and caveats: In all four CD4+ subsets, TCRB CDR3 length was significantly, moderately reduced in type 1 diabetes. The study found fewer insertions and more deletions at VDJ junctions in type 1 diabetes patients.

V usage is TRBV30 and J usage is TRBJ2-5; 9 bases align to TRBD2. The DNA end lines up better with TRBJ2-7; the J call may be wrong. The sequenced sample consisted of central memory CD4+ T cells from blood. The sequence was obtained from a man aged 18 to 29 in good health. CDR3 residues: CAWSEVAGAVYEQYF. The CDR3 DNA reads TGTGCCTGGAGTGAAGTAGCGGGGGCGGTCTACGAGCAGTACTTC.